This T cell receptor beta chain was captured in a study of Ad26.COV2.S vaccination and SARS-CoV-2 variants. Study overall: This donor came from the COV1001 trial of Ad26.COV2.S. Administration of Ad26.COV2.S was intramuscular, either once or twice 56 days apart.

About this clone itself: Its antigen is not known.

The treatment denotes: roughly 19 received Ad26.COV2.S at low or high dose, single or two shots; about 5 received placebo; per-sample allocation not given. Day 63 after the first injection of vaccine or placebo was the sampling time. The vaccine antigen was prefusion-stabilized Wuhan SARS-CoV-2 spike. The J segment lost 1 base and the V segment lost 1 base, leaving 8 bases of the junction unmatched. Germline CDR1 and CDR2: LNHDA and SQIVND (reference sequence). This CDR3 spans 17 amino acids. Study-level results: Vaccine and placebo recipients had comparable breadth of non-spike TCRs.

The assay was immunoSEQ multiplex PCR, and TCRdb's table has in-frame clones only and misses some. Of some 480,000 clones detected, roughly 85% appear once; the ten largest clones hold around 13%. Source: peripheral blood, taken in a trial of Ad26.COV2.S vaccine versus placebo. This chain joins TRBV19 and TRBJ2-3; 7 bases line up with TRBD2. The source of this sequence is a person aged 18-60 years who received the Ad26.COV2.S COVID-19 vaccine or a placebo. CDR3 DNA: TGTGCCAGTAGTATAGCCGGGGGGAGATTGGGCACAGATACGCAGTATTTT. This encodes CASSIAGGRLGTDTQYF. Combining the CDR3 with reference TRBV19 and TRBJ2-3 gives the whole variable domain DGGITQSPKYLFRKEGQNVTLSCEQNLNHDAMYWYRQDPGQGLRLIYYSQIVNDFQKGDIAEGYSVSREKKESFPLTVTSAQKNPTAFYLCASSIAGGRLGTDTQYFGPGTRLTVL.